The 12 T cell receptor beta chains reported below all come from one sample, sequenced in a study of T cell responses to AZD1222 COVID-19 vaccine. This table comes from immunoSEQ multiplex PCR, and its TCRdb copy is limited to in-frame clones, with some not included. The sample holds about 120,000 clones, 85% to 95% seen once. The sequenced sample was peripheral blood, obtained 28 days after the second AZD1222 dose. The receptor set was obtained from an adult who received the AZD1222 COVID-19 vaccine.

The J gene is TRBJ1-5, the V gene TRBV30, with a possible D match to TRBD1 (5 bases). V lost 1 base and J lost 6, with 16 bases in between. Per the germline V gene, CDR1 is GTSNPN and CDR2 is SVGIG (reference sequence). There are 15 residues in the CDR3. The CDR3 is CAWSARGGIGQPQHF. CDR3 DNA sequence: TGTGCCTGGAGTGCAAGGGGCGGGATCGGTCAGCCCCAGCATTTT.

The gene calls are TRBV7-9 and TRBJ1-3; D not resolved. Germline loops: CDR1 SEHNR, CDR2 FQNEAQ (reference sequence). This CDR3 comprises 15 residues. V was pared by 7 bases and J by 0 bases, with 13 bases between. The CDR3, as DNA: TGTGCCAGCAAATCGACTCGCTCCTCTGGAAACACCATATATTTT. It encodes CASKSTRSSGNTIYF.

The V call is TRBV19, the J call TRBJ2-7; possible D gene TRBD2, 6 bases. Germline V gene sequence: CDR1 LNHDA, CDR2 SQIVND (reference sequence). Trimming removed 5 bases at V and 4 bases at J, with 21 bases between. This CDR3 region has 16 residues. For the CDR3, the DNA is TGTGCCAGTAGTGACGACTCGGGGGTGGCATCTTACGAGCAGTACTTC. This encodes CASSDDSGVASYEQYF. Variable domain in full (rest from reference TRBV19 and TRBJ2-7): DGGITQSPKYLFRKEGQNVTLSCEQNLNHDAMYWYRQDPGQGLRLIYYSQIVNDFQKGDIAEGYSVSREKKESFPLTVTSAQKNPTAFYLCASSDDSGVASYEQYFGPGTRLTVT.

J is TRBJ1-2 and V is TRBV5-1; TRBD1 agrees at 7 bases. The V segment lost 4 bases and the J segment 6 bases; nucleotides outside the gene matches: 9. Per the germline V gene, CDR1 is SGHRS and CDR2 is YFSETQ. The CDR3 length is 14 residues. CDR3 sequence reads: CASSLETGYNGYTF. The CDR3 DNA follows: TGCGCCAGCAGCCTCGAGACAGGGTATAATGGCTACACCTTC.

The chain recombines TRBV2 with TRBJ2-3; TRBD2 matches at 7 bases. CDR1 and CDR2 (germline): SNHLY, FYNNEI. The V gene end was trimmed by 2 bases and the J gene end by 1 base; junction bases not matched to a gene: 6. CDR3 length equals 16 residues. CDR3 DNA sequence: TGTGCCAGCAGTGAACAGGGAGGGGATGGCACAGATACGCAGTATTTT. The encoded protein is CASSEQGGDGTDTQYF.

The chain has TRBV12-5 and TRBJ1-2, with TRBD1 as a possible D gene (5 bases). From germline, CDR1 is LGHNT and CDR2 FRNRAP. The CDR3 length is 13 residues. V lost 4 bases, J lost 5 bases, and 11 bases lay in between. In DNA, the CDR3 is TGTGCTAGTGGTTGGGGACCTCCATATGGCTACACCTTC. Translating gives CASGWGPPYGYTF.

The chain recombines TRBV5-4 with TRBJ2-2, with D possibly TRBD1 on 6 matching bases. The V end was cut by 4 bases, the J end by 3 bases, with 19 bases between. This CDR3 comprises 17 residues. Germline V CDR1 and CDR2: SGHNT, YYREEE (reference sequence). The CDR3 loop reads CASSREPGVKDTGELFF. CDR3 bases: TGTGCCAGCAGCCGCGAGCCAGGGGTAAAGGACACCGGGGAGCTGTTTTTT.

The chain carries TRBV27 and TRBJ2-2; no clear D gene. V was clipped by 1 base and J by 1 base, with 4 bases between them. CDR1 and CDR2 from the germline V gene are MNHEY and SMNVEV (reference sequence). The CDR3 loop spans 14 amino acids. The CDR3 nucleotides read TGTGCCAGCAGTTTATGGCAGAACACCGGGGAGCTGTTTTTT. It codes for CASSLWQNTGELFF.

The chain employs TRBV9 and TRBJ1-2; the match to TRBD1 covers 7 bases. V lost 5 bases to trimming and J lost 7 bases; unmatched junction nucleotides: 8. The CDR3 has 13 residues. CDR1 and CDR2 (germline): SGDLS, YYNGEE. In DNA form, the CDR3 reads TGTGCCAGCAGTTCCACAGGGGCAGGTGGCTACACCTTC. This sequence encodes CASSSTGAGGYTF.

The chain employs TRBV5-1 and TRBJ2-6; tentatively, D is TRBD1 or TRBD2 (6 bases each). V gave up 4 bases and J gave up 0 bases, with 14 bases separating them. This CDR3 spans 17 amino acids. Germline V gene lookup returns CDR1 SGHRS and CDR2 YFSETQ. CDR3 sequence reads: CASSAGHRNSGANVLTF. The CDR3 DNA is TGCGCCAGCAGCGCGGGACATCGAAACTCTGGGGCCAACGTCCTGACTTTC.

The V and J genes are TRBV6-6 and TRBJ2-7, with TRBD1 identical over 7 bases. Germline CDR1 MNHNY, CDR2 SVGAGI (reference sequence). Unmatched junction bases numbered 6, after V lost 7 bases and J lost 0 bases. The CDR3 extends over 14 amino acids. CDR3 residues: CASTYHRGSYEQYF. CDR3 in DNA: TGTGCCAGCACCTATCACAGGGGCTCCTACGAGCAGTACTTC.

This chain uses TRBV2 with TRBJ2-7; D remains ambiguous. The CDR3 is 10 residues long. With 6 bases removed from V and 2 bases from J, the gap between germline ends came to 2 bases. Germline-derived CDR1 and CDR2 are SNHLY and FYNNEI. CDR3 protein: CASSTYEQYF. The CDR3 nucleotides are TGTGCCAGCAGCACCTACGAGCAGTACTTC.